The clone carrying this T cell receptor (beta chain) showed up just once. The RNA, about 0.5 to 1 ug, was put through reverse transcription using random hexamers. One entry per CDR3 protein results from TCRdb running MiXCR on the immunoSEQ multiplex PCR reads. The table has about 280,000 distinct CDR3 sequences, around 84% seen once. These data are taken from a study of CD8 T cells in Susac syndrome. This CDR3 region has 13 residues. J gave up 6 bases and V 5 bases, and 5 bases lay outside the gene matches. The sequence came from a human donor with multiple sclerosis. The sequenced sample consisted of CD8+ T cells from PBMCs. This chain connects TRBV12-3 or TRBV12-4 to TRBJ1-1, with TRBD1 matching 8 bases. As DNA, the CDR3 is TGTGCCAGCAGTCCAGGGGGCGGACCTGAAGCTTTCTTT. It yields the protein CASSPGGGPEAFF.